Following are 22 T cell receptor beta chains from one sample sequenced in a study of tumor and adjacent non-tumor tissue in lung cancer. Three rounds of nested PCR, following a modified ARM-PCR protocol, produced the TCRbeta library. TCRdb independently ran MiXCR on the multiplex PCR reads; one entry per CDR3 protein. The sample carries 69,000 or so distinct CDR3 sequences, about 80% recorded once. The template was RNA from unsorted bulk tissue. What was sequenced was lung tumor tissue. These receptor sequences come from a man aged 60-69 years with non-small cell lung cancer.

This chain uses TRBV20-1 with TRBJ2-1; the match to TRBD2 covers 11 bases. This CDR3 has 14 residues. V shed 5 bases and J 4 bases; nucleotides not matched to a gene: 4. Germline V gene data show CDR1 as DFQATT and CDR2 as SNEGSKA (reference sequence). The CDR3 nucleotides read TGCAGTGCTTGCGGACTAGCGGGTTACAATGAGCAGTTCTTC. Translated: CSACGLAGYNEQFF.

The chain employs TRBV5-4 and TRBJ2-3; TRBD2 is a possible D gene (5 bases). Germline V CDR1 and CDR2: SGHNT, YYREEE (reference sequence). The length of the CDR3 is 14 residues. The V end lost 6 bases, the J end lost 4 bases, and 15 bases lay between the germline ends. Here the CDR3 reads CASNQQTTADTQYF. The CDR3 region has the DNA TGTGCCAGCAATCAACAGACTACCGCAGATACGCAGTATTTT.

Worth noting for this clonotype: The CDR3 carries no conserved terminal phenylalanine or tryptophan, so it likely arises from a read error. The chain employs TRBV5-1 and TRBJ2-1, with D possibly being TRBD1 (5 bases). The CDR3 spans 14 residues. The germline V gene has CDR1 SGHRS and CDR2 YFSETQ. CDR3 in DNA: TGCACCAGCACGTGGAGACAGACGTACAATGAGCAGTTCTTG. It yields the protein CTSTWRQTYNEQFL.

A note on this clonotype: The junction departs from germline at one end; a sequencing error may be responsible. The chain links TRBV28 to TRBJ2-7; tentatively, D is TRBD1 or TRBD2 (6 bases each). There are 15 residues in the CDR3. CDR1 MDHEN and CDR2 SYDVKM come from the germline V gene. The CDR3 region has the DNA TGTGCCTGCAGTGCCTGGGGGGCTCTCAATGGCGGGCAGTACTTC. Translation gives CACSAWGALNGGQYF.

Remarks on this clonotype: A read error is possible here, since a much larger clone lies one base away. The rearrangement uses TRBV12-3 or TRBV12-4 and TRBJ2-7; D uncertain. Trimming took 3 bases from V and 0 from J, leaving 12 bases between them. The CDR3 runs 15 residues. The CDR3 here is CASSFESCSSYEQYF. As DNA, the CDR3 is TGTGCCAGCAGTTTTGAGTCGTGTAGCTCCTACGAGCAGTACTTC.

Details on this clonotype: Sequence at one end of the junction differs from germline and may be a read error. The chain combines TRBV5-1 with TRBJ2-2; maybe TRBD2 (7 bases). Looked up from germline, CDR1 is SGHRS and CDR2 is YFSETQ. This CDR3 is 17 amino acids long. The CDR3 region has the DNA TGCGCCAGCACATTAAGCGGGCGGGGGCTGAACACCGGGGAGCCGTTTTTT. It is translated as CASTLSGRGLNTGEPFF.

Remarks on this clonotype: At one of its ends the junction is not consistent with the germline gene, which may arise from a read error. This chain connects TRBV28 to TRBJ1-6; a weak D match, TRBD1 (5 bases). The CDR3 consists of 16 residues. Germline loops: CDR1 MDHEN, CDR2 SYDVKM. CDR3 sequence reads: CASSWGGRPTEERLHF. The CDR3 nucleotides read TGTGCCAGCAGTTGGGGGGGTAGACCAACCGAGGAACGCCTCCATTTT.

Turning to this clonotype: This could be a read error, since a much larger clone is one nucleotide away. The chain is built from TRBV20-1 and TRBJ2-3, with 13 bases aligning to TRBD2. Trimming cost V 4 bases and J 5 bases; bases outside gene matches: 6. This CDR3 region has 15 residues. Germline V gene lookup returns CDR1 DFQATT and CDR2 SNEGSKA (reference sequence). The CDR3 DNA reads as TGCAGTGCTAAGCAGGGACTAGCGGGAAGAGATACGCAGTATTTT. Amino acid sequence: CSAKQGLAGRDTQYF.

This clonotype showed up just a few times. V usage is TRBV28 and J usage is TRBJ2-1; D is unresolved. This CDR3 contains 12 residues. CDR1 MDHEN and CDR2 SYDVKM come from the germline V gene. Trimming pared 3 bases from V and 5 bases from J, leaving 5 bases between. CDR3 bases: TGTGCCAGCAGTTTTCGACACAATGAGCAGTTCTTC. As protein: CASSFRHNEQFF.

Of note for this clonotype: A read error is likely, as this CDR3 ends without the conserved phenylalanine or tryptophan. The J gene is TRBJ2-2, the V gene TRBV10-1; a possible D gene is TRBD2 (5 bases). The germline V gene has CDR1 WNHNN and CDR2 SYGVQD (reference sequence). V was clipped by 0 bases and J by 6 bases, with 8 bases between them. There are 14 residues in the CDR3. In nucleotides, the CDR3 is TGCGCCAGCAGTGAGTCTGGAGGAGCCGGGGAGCTGTTTGTT. As protein: CASSESGGAGELFV.

Of note for this clonotype: One end of the junction varies from germline; a read error may be responsible. The chain has TRBV29-1 and TRBJ2-1; 8 nucleotides agree with TRBD1. The CDR3 sequence is 13 residues long. Germline CDR1 and CDR2: SQVTM and ANQGSEA. The CDR3, as DNA: TGTAGAGTTGCGCGACAGGGGTTGAATGAGCAGTTCTTC. Encoded protein: CRVARQGLNEQFF.

This clonotype was seen just once. Its ends do not fully match the called genes, so a read error is possible. The V gene is TRBV6-5, the J gene TRBJ2-7; D unresolved. Germline loops: CDR1 MNHEY, CDR2 SVGAGI. This CDR3 is built from 15 residues. Here the CDR3 reads CVSSYSRRETDEQYF. The CDR3 DNA reads as TGTGTCAGCAGTTACTCGAGACGTGAGACGGACGAGCAGTATTTC.

With regard to this clonotype: At one boundary the junction diverges from the germline segment, which might be a read error. The chain has TRBV10-3 and TRBJ2-2; D might be TRBD2 (5 bases). Germline V gives CDR1 ENHRY, CDR2 SYGVKD. The CDR3 is 14 residues long. CDR3 DNA sequence: TGCGCCATCAGCACCGGGATTGGAACCGGGGAGCTGTTTTTT. Protein sequence: CAISTGIGTGELFF.

The J gene is TRBJ1-2, the V gene TRBV29-1; D possibly corresponds to TRBD1 (5 bases). V lost 6 bases, J lost 8 bases, and 10 bases lay in between. CDR1 and CDR2 (germline): SQVTM, ANQGSEA. CDR3 length equals 10 residues. CDR3 bases: TGCAGCGTAGGAAGGGGAGGCTACACCTTC. Amino acid sequence: CSVGRGGYTF.

Points on this clonotype: Sequence at one end of the junction differs from germline and may be a read error. The genes are TRBV29-1 and TRBJ1-1; D perhaps matches TRBD1 (6 bases). Per the germline V gene, CDR1 is SQVTM and CDR2 is ANQGSEA. The length of the CDR3 is 13 residues. In nucleotides, the CDR3 is TGTAGCTCCTCGGCAGAGGGGGACACTGAAGCTTTCTTT. It codes for CSSSAEGDTEAFF.

As to this clonotype: The CDR3 does not end in the conserved phenylalanine or tryptophan, so this is likely a read error. No DNA is shown, since the ends of the CDR3 on it are uncertain; the CDR3 is the one TCRdb lists. This CDR3 is CSAFAQETQYI. J is TRBJ2-5 and V is TRBV20-1. The germline V gene encodes CDR1 DFQATT and CDR2 SNEGSKA (reference sequence). The CDR3 region is 11 residues in length, termini included.

With respect to this clonotype: The junction departs from the called germline gene at one end, perhaps through a read error. The DNA for the CDR3 is TGCGCCAGCAGGCCGGGGCTGAGCTCCTATAATTCACCTCTCCACTTT. It encodes CASRPGLSSYNSPLHF. The chain recombines TRBV10-1 with TRBJ1-6, with D maybe TRBD1 (5 bases). Germline CDR1 reads WNHNN; CDR2 reads SYGVQD (reference sequence). CDR3 length: 16 amino acids.

This clonotype was found a few times. V usage is TRBV10-3 and J usage is TRBJ2-1, with D perhaps matching TRBD1 (6 bases). The CDR3 length is 12 residues. The V end lost 8 bases, the J end lost 6 bases, and 11 bases lay between the germline ends. Germline CDR1 is ENHRY and CDR2 is SYGVKD. CDR3 loop: CAIEGTSNEQFF. CDR3 sequence (DNA): TGTGCCATCGAGGGGACAAGCAATGAGCAGTTCTTC.

Remarks on this clonotype: The CDR3 does not close with the conserved phenylalanine or tryptophan, likely indicating a read error. The chain joins TRBV20-1 to TRBJ2-4, with 10 nucleotides matching TRBD2. The germline gives CDR1 DFQATT, CDR2 SNEGSKA (reference sequence). V trimming: 4 bases; J trimming: 0 bases; junction bases outside the gene matches: 9. The CDR3 covers 17 residues. Here the CDR3 reads CSATIGLAVLAKNIQYL. DNA of the CDR3: TGCAGTGCTACTATAGGACTAGCGGTTTTAGCCAAAAACATTCAGTACCTC.

This clonotype is medium-sized within its sample. V usage is TRBV29-1 and J usage is TRBJ2-3; 10 bases line up with TRBD2. The CDR3 is 15 amino acids. Germline assignment: CDR1 SQVTM and CDR2 ANQGSEA. V gave up 4 bases and J gave up 3 bases; unmatched junction bases: 7. CDR3 nucleotides: TGCAGCGTTGTCCCACTAGCGGGGAGGACAGATACGCAGTATTTT. Translation gives CSVVPLAGRTDTQYF.

A few counts support this clonotype. A much larger clone lies one base from this, so it may be a read error. This sequence joins TRBV5-5 and TRBJ2-5, with TRBD1 identical over 7 bases. The CDR3 extends over 14 amino acids. Germline CDR1 reads SGHKS; CDR2 reads YYEKEE (reference sequence). The CDR3 here is CTSSPQGIQETQYF. The DNA for the CDR3 is TGTACCAGCAGCCCACAGGGGATCCAAGAGACCCAGTACTTC.

Concerning this clonotype: One junction end does not reproduce the germline sequence, and a read error may be involved. This chain uses TRBV6-5 with TRBJ1-5, with D unclear. CDR3 size: 15 residues. Germline V gene data show CDR1 as MNHEY and CDR2 as SVGAGI. The CDR3 region is CANSHGRGGNQPQHF. The CDR3 DNA reads TGTGCCAACAGTCACGGACGGGGTGGCAATCAGCCCCAGCATTTT.